This entry is about one T cell receptor beta chain. Antigen: not known. Three pembrolizumab responders had their TCRs sequenced. Some clones are missing from TCRdb's copy, which holds only in-frame ones; the method was immunoSEQ multiplex PCR. The top ten hold 3.9% of the sample, which has about 40,000 clones, roughly 81% seen once. V lost 6 bases and J 7 bases, leaving 10 bases between the germline ends. CDR1 SNHLY and CDR2 FYNNEI come from the germline V gene. The CDR3 runs 12 residues. This sample stems from a study of PD-1 blockade in mismatch repair-deficient tumors. General study results and limits: After pembrolizumab, tumor-resident clones rose rapidly, then generally contracted before radiologic responses.

Sample: peripheral blood, taken approximately 78 weeks after starting pembrolizumab. This chain joins TRBV2 and TRBJ2-1, with D perhaps TRBD1 or TRBD2 (6 bases each). The sequence derives from an adult with mismatch repair-deficient cancer. The DNA for the CDR3 is TGTGCCAGCAGGGGGGGCATAAATGAGCAGTTCTTC. This gives the protein CASRGGINEQFF.